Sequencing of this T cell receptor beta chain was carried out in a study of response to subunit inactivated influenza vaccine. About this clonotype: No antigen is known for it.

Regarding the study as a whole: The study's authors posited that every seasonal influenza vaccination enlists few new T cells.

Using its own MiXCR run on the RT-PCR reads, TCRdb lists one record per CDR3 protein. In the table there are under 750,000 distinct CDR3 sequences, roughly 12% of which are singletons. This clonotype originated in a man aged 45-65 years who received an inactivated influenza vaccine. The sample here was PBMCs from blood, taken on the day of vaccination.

CDR3 loop: CASSWRPGNSYEQYF. As DNA, the CDR3 is TGTGCCAGCAGTTGGCGGCCCGGGAATTCTTACGAGCAGTACTTC. The rearrangement joins TRBV12-3 or TRBV12-4 to TRBJ2-7; D perhaps matches TRBD2 (5 bases). CDR3 length equals 15 residues. Trimming stripped 4 bases from V and 4 bases from J, with 17 bases between.